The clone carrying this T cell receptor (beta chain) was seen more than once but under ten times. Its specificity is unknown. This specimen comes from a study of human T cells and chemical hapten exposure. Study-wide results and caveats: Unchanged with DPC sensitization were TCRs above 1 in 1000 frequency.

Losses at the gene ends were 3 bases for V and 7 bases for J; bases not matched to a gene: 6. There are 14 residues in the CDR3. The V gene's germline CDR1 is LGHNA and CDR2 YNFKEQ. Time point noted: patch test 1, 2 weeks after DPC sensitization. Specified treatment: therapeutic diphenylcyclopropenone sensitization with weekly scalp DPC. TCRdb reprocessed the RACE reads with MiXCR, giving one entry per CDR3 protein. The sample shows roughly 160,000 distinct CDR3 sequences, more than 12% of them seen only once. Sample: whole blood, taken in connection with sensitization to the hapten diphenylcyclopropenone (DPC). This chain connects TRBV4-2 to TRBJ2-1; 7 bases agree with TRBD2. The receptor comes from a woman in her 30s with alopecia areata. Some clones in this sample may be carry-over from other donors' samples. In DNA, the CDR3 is TGTGCCAGCAGCCAGGCTAGCGGTAGGAATGAGCAGTTCTTC. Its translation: CASSQASGRNEQFF.